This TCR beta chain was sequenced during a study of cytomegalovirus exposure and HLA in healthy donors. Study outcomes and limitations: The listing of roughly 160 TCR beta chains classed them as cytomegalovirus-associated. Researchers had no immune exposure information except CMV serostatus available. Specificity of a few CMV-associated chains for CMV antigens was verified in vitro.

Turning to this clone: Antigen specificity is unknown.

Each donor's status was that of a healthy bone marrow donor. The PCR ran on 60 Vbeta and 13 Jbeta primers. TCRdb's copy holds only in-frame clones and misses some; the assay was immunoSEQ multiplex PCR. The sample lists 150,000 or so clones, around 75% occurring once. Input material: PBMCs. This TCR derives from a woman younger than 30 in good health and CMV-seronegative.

CDR3 sequence: CASSQDTGANYGYTF. The CDR3 DNA sequence: TGCGCCAGCAGCCAAGATACAGGGGCTAACTATGGCTACACCTTC. The V and J genes are TRBV4-3 and TRBJ1-2, with TRBD1 matching over 7 bases. The V gene's germline CDR1 is LGHNA and CDR2 YSLEER. This CDR3 has 15 residues. V was pared by 0 bases and J by 0 bases, with 1 base of the junction left unmatched.